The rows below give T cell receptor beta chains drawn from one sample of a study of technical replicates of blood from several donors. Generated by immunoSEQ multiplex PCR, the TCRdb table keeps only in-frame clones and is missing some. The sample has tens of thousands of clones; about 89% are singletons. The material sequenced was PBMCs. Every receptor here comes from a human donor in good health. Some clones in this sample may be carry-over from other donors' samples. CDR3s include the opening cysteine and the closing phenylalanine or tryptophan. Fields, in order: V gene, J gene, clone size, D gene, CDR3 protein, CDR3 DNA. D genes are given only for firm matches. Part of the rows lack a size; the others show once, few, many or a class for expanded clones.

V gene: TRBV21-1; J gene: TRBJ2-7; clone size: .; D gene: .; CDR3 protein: CASSHPPGIDEQYF; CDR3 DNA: TGTGCCAGCAGCCATCCTCCAGGGATCGACGAGCAGTACTTC
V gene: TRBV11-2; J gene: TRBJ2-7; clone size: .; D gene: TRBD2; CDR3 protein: CASSLLIRPSGLREQYF; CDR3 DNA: TGTGCCAGCAGCTTATTAATTCGTCCTAGCGGCCTTCGCGAGCAGTACTTC
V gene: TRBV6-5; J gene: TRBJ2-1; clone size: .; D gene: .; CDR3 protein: CAAGGRGNEQFF; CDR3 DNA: TGTGCCGCAGGGGGGCGCGGGAATGAGCAGTTCTTC
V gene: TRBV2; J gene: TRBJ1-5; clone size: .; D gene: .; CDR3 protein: CASSEWGYSNQPQHF; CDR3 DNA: TGTGCCAGCAGTGAATGGGGCTATAGCAATCAGCCCCAGCATTTT
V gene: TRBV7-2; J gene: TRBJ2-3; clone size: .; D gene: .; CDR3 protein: CASSFYTDTQYF; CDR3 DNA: TGTGCCAGCAGCTTCTACACAGATACGCAGTATTTT
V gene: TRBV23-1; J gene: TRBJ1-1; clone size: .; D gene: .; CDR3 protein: CASSLHGGRENTEAFF; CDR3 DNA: TGCGCCAGCAGCCTCCACGGCGGCAGGGAGAACACTGAAGCTTTCTTT
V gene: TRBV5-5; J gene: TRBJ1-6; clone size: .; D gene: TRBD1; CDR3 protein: CASSSTGVVYDSPLHF; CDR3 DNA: TGTGCCAGCAGCTCGACAGGGGTAGTCTACGATTCACCCCTCCACTTT
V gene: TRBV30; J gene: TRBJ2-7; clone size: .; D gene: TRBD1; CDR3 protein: CAWSPGTGFHEQYF; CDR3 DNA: TGTGCCTGGAGTCCCGGGACAGGGTTCCACGAGCAGTACTTC
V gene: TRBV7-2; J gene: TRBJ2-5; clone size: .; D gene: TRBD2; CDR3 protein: CASTRTSGRLETQYF; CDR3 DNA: TGTGCCAGCACCCGAACTAGCGGGAGACTAGAGACCCAGTACTTC
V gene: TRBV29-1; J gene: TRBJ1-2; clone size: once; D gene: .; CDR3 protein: CSGLGTSYGYTF; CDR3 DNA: TGCAGCGGCCTCGGGACATCCTATGGCTACACCTTC
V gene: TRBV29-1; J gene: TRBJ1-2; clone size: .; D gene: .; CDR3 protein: CSVESPGALYGYTF; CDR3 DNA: TGCAGCGTTGAATCCCCAGGGGCCCTCTATGGCTACACCTTC
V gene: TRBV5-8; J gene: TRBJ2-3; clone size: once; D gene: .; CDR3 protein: CASRLADTQYF; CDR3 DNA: TGTGCCAGCAGGCTAGCGGATACGCAGTATTTT
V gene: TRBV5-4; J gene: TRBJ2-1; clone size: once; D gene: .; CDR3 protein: CASSLDVSREQFF; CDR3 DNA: TGTGCCAGCAGCTTGGATGTCTCCCGGGAGCAGTTCTTC
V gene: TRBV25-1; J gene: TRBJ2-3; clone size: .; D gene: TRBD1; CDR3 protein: CASSEDRGIDTQYF; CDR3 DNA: TGTGCCAGCAGTGAAGACAGGGGAATAGATACGCAGTATTTT
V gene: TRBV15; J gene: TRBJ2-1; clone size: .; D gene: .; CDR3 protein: CATSRVRGGSSYNEQFF; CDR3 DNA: TGTGCCACCAGCAGAGTCCGCGGGGGCAGCTCCTACAATGAGCAGTTCTTC
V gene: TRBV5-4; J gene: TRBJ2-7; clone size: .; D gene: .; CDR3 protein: CASSGQNYEQYF; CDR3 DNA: TGTGCCAGCAGTGGACAGAACTACGAGCAGTACTTC
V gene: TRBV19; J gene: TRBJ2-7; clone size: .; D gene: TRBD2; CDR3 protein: CASSRWTSGRATSNEQYF; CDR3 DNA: TGTGCCAGTAGTCGCTGGACTAGCGGGAGGGCCACGAGTAACGAGCAGTACTTC
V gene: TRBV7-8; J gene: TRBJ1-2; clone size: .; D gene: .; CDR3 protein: CASTFTTDFYGYTF; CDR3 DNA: TGTGCCAGCACCTTTACCACAGATTTCTATGGCTACACCTTC
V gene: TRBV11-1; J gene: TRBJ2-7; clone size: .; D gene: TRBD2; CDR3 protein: CASSLRAGGAYEQYF; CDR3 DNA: TGTGCCAGCAGCTTAAGAGCGGGAGGGGCCTACGAGCAGTACTTC
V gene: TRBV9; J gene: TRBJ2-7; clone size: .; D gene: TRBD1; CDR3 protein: CASSVGGTGGIYEQYF; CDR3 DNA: TGTGCCAGCAGCGTAGGGGGGACAGGGGGAATCTACGAGCAGTACTTC
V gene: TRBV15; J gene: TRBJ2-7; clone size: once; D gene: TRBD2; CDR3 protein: CATSGTSDEQYF; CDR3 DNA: TGTGCCACCAGCGGTACTAGCGACGAGCAGTACTTC
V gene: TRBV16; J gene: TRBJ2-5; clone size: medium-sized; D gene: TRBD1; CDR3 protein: CASSQFSAQGRSETQYF; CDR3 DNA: TGTGCCAGCAGCCAATTTTCAGCACAGGGGCGCTCGGAGACCCAGTACTTC
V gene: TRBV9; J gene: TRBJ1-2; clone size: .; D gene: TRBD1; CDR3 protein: CASNCRTGGICGGYTF; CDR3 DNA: TGTGCCAGCAATTGTCGGACAGGGGGCATTTGTGGGGGCTACACCTTC
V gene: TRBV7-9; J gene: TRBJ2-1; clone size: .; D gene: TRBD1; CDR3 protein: CASSLEKDRLKQFF; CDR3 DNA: TGTGCCAGCAGCTTAGAAAAGGACAGGTTGAAGCAGTTCTTC
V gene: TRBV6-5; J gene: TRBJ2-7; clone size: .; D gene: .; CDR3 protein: CASSSLTGSYEQYF; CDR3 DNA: TGTGCCAGCAGTTCCCTGACAGGCTCCTACGAGCAGTACTTC